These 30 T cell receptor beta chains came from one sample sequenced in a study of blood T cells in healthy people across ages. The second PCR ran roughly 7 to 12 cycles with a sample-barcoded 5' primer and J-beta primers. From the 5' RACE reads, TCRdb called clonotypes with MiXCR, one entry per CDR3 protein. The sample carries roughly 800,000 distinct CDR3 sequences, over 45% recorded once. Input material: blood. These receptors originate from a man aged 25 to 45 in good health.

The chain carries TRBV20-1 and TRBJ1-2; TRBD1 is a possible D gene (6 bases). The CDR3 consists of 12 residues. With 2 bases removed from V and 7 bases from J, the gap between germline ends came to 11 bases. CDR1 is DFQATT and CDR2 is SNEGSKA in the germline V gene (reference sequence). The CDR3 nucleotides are TGCAGTGCTAGACACGGACAGTCTGGCTACACCTTC. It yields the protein CSARHGQSGYTF.

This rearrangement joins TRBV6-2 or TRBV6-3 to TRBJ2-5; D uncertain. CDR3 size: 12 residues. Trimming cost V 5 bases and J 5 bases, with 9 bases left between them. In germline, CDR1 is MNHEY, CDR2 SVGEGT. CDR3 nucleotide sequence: TGTGCCAGCAGTACCCAGGTTGAGACCCAGTACTTC. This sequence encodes CASSTQVETQYF.

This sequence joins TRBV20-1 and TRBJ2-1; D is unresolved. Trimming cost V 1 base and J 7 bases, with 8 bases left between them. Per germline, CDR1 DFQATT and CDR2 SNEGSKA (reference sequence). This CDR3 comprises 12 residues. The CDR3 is CSARVVGNEQFF. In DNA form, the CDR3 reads TGCAGTGCTAGAGTTGTGGGAAATGAGCAGTTCTTC.

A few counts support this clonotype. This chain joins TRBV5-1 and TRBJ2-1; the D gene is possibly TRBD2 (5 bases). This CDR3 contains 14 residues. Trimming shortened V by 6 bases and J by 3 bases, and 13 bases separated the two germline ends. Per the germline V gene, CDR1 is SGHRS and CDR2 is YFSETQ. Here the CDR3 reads CASTPSAGYNEQFF. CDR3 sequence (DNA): TGCGCCAGCACCCCGTCGGCGGGCTACAATGAGCAGTTCTTC. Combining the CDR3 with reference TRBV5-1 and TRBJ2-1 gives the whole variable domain KAGVTQTPRYLIKTRGQQVTLSCSPISGHRSVSWYQQTPGQGLQFLFEYFSETQRNKGNFPGRFSGRQFSNSRSEMNVSTLELGDSALYLCASTPSAGYNEQFFGPGTRLTVL.

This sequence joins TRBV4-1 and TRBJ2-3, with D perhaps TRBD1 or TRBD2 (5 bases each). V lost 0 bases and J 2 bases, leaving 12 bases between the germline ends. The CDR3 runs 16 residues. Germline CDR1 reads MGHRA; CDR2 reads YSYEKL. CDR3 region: CASSQDVGANTDTQYF. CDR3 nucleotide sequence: TGCGCCAGCAGCCAAGACGTCGGGGCCAACACAGATACGCAGTATTTT.

The CDR3 spells CSARPGLNTGELFF. CDR3 DNA: TGCAGTGCTAGGCCGGGACTGAACACCGGGGAGCTGTTTTTT. The chain joins TRBV20-1 to TRBJ2-2; the D gene is possibly TRBD2 (6 bases). Germline V gives CDR1 DFQATT, CDR2 SNEGSKA (reference sequence). The CDR3 is 14 residues long. V was trimmed by 3 bases and J by 1 base, leaving 9 bases between them.

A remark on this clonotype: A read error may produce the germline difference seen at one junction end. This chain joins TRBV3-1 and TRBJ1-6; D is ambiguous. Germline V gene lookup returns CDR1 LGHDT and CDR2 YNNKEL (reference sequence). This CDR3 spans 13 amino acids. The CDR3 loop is CASSPDIRSLLHF. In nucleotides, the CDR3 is TGTGCCAGCAGCCCCGATATCCGCTCACTCCTCCACTTT.

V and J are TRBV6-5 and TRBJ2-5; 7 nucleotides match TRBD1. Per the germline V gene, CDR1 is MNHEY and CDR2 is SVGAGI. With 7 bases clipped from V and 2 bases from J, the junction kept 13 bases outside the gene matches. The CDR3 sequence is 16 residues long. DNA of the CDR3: TGTGCCAGCAACCGAATGACAGGGCTAGGGCAAGAGACCCAGTACTTC. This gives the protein CASNRMTGLGQETQYF.

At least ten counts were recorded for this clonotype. The DNA of the CDR3 is TGTGCCAGCAGCGTCGGGGTTTACAATGAGCAGTTCTTC. Translation gives CASSVGVYNEQFF. The chain uses TRBV7-2 and TRBJ2-1, with D possibly TRBD2 on 5 matching bases. The CDR3 length is 13 residues. Trimming took off 5 bases at V and 4 bases at J, with 9 bases between the two ends. Germline V gene sequence: CDR1 SGHTA, CDR2 FQGNSA.

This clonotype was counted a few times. CDR3 sequence: CASSLWPGGMDEQFF. In nucleotides, the CDR3 is TGTGCCAGCAGTTTATGGCCAGGCGGGATGGATGAGCAGTTCTTC. This chain uses TRBV28 with TRBJ2-1; D may be TRBD2 (6 bases). The V and J ends lost 0 bases and 8 bases respectively, with 14 bases between them. The V gene's germline CDR1 is MDHEN and CDR2 SYDVKM. This CDR3 spans 15 amino acids.

In nucleotides, the CDR3 is TGTGCCAGCAGTGTCGACAGGGGCTATGGCTACACCTTC. Encoded protein: CASSVDRGYGYTF. The genes are TRBV12-3 or TRBV12-4 and TRBJ1-2, with TRBD1 identical over 8 bases. V shed 5 bases, J shed 4 bases, and the junction held 3 bases outside the gene matches. The CDR3 is 13 amino acids.

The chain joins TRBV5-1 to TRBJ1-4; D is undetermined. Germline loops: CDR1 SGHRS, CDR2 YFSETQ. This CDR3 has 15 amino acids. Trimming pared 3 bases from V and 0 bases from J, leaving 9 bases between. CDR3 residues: CASSSTGATNEKLFF. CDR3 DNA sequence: TGCGCCAGCAGCTCGACGGGTGCAACTAATGAAAAACTGTTTTTT.

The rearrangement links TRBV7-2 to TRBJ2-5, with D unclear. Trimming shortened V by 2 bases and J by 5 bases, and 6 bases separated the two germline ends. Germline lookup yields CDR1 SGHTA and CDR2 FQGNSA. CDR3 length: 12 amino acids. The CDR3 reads CASSLLFETQYF. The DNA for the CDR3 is TGTGCCAGCAGCTTATTGTTTGAGACCCAGTACTTC.

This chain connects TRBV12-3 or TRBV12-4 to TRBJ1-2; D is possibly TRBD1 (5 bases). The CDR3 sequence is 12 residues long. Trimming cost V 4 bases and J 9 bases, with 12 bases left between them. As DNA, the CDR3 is TGTGCCAGCAGTTCGGGACGGCGTAGCTACACCTTC. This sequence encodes CASSSGRRSYTF.

The CDR3 DNA is TGCAGTGCTAGCCCCAGCAGGGGGGAAGAAGATACGCAGTATTTT. It specifies CSASPSRGEEDTQYF. The rearrangement uses TRBV20-1 and TRBJ2-3; a weak D match, TRBD1 (7 bases). The germline V gene encodes CDR1 DFQATT and CDR2 SNEGSKA (reference sequence). The V end was cut by 3 bases, the J end by 5 bases, with 18 bases between. This CDR3 is 15 amino acids long.

The CDR3: CASSLEWGTRADTQYF. The CDR3 region has the DNA TGTGCCAGCAGCTTAGAGTGGGGGACTAGGGCAGATACGCAGTATTTT. The chain carries TRBV7-8 and TRBJ2-3; 8 bases agree with TRBD2. J gave up 4 bases and V 1 base, and 7 bases lay outside the gene matches. The CDR3 has 16 amino acids. Germline CDR1 reads SGHVS; CDR2 reads FQNEAQ.

DNA of the CDR3: TGCAGCGCTGGATGGACTAATGAAAAACTGTTTTTT. It translates to CSAGWTNEKLFF. The gene calls are TRBV29-1 and TRBJ1-4; D gene unclear. Trimming left V 7 bases short and J 2 bases short, with 8 bases between. This CDR3 spans 12 amino acids. Germline CDR1 SQVTM, CDR2 ANQGSEA.

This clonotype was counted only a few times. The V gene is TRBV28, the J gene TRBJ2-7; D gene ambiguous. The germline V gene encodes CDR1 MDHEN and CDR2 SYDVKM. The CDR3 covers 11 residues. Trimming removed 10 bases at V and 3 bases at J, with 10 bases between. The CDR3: CATRTHYEQYF. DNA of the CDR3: TGTGCCACGAGGACCCACTACGAGCAGTACTTC.

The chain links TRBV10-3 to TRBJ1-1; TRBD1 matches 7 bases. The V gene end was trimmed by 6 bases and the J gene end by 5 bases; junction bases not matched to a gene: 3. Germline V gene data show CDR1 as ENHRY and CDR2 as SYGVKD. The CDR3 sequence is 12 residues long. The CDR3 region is CAISPGGTEAFF. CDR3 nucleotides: TGTGCCATCAGCCCAGGGGGAACTGAAGCTTTCTTT.

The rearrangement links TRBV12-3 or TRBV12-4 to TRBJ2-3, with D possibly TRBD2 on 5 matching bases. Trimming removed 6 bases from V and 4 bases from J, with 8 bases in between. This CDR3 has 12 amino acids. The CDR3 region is CASRSGADTQYF. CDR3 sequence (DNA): TGTGCCAGCAGGAGCGGCGCAGATACGCAGTATTTT.

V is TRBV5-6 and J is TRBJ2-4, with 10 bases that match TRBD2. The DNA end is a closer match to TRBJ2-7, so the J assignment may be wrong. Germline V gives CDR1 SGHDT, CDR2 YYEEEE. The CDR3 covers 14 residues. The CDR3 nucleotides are TGTGCCAGCAGCTCTAGCGGGAGTGGGTACGAGCAGTACTTC. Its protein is CASSSSGSGYEQYF.

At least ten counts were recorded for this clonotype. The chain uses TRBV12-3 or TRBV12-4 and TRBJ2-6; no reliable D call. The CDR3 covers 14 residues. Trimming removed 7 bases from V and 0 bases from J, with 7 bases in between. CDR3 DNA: TGTGCCAGCACCTTAAGCTCTGGGGCCAACGTCCTGACTTTC. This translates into CASTLSSGANVLTF.

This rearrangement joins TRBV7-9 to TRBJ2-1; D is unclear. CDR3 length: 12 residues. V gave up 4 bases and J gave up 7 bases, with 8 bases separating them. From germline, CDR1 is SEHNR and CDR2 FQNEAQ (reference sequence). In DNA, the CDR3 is TGTGCCAGCAGCTGGGAACGGAATGAGCAGTTCTTC. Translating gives CASSWERNEQFF.

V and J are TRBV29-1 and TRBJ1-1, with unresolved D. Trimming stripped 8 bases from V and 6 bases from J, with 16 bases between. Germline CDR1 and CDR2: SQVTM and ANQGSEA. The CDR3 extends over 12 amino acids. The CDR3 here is CSTEDEGPEAFF. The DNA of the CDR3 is TGCAGCACGGAAGACGAAGGTCCTGAAGCTTTCTTT.

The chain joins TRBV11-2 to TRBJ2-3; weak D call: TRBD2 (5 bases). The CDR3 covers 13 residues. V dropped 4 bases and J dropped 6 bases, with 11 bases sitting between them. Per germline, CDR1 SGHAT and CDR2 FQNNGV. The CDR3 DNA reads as TGTGCCAGCAGCTCCTCGGGGTGGGATACGCAGTATTTT. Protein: CASSSSGWDTQYF.

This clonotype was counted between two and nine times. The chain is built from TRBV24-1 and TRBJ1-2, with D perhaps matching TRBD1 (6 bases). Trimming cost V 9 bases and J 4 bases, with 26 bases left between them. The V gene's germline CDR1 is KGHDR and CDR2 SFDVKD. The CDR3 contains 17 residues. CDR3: CATSTMLGGGGFYGYTF. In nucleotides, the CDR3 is TGTGCCACCTCGACAATGTTGGGGGGCGGGGGCTTCTATGGCTACACCTTC.

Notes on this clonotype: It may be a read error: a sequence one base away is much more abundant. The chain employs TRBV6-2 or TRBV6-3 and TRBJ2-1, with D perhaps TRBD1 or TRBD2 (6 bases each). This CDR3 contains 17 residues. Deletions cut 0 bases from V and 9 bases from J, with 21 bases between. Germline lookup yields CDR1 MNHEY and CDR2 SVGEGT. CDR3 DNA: TGTGCCAGCAGTTACTCGAGGGACTTAAGGTGGGGGCGTGAGCAGTTCTTC. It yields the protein CASSYSRDLRWGREQFF.

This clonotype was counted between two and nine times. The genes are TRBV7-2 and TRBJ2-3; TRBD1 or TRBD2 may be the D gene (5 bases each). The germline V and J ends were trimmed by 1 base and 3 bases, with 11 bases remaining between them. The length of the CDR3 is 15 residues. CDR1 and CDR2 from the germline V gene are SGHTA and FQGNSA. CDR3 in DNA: TGTGCCAGCAGCTTAGTTGCGTGGGGGACAGATACGCAGTATTTT. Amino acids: CASSLVAWGTDTQYF.

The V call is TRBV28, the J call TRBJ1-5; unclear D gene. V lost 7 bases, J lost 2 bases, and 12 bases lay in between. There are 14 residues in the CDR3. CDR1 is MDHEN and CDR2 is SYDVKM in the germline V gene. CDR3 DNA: TGTGCCAGCAATCTGTTAATGCGCAATCAGCCCCAGCATTTT. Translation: CASNLLMRNQPQHF.

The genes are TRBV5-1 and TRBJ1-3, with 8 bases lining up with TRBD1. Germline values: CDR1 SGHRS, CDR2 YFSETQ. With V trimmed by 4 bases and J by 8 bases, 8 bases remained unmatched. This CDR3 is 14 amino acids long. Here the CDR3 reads CASSLTGGPDTIYF. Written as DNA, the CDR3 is TGCGCCAGCAGCCTAACAGGGGGTCCGGACACCATATATTTT.